Each of the 2 T cell receptor beta chains below was sequenced from the same sample in a study of T cells in Graves' hyperthyroidism and ophthalmopathy. RNA transcripts served as the template for amplifying TCR beta CDR3 regions. TCR CDR3 regions were first amplified by RT-PCR with HTBI primers. TCRdb reprocessed the multiplex PCR reads with MiXCR, giving one entry per CDR3 protein. In the table there are over 350,000 distinct CDR3 sequences, about 18% of which are singletons. The sample taken for sequencing was blood. The receptors were gathered from a man aged 18 to 29 with Graves' ophthalmopathy.

The table lists this clonotype with many counts. The V gene is TRBV6-5, the J gene TRBJ2-7, with TRBD2 identical over 8 bases. Germline V gene sequence: CDR1 MNHEY, CDR2 SVGAGI. Germline trimming cut 2 bases from V and 5 bases from J; bases unmatched to any gene: 2. This CDR3 spans 13 amino acids. The CDR3 nucleotides are TGTGCCAGCAGTTACCGGGGGGGGGACGAGCAGTACTTC. The encoded protein is CASSYRGGDEQYF.

This clonotype occurred once. This may arise from a read error, as a much more abundant clone is one base away. The CDR3 loop is CASSLGAGTGVYTGELFF. CDR3 coding DNA: TGTGCCAGCAGCTTAGGTGCGGGGACAGGGGTGTACACCGGGGAGCTGTTTTTT. The V and J genes are TRBV11-2 and TRBJ2-2; TRBD1 matches at 10 bases. Trimming cost V 1 base and J 3 bases; bases outside gene matches: 8. CDR1 and CDR2 (germline): SGHAT, FQNNGV. This CDR3 is built from 18 residues.